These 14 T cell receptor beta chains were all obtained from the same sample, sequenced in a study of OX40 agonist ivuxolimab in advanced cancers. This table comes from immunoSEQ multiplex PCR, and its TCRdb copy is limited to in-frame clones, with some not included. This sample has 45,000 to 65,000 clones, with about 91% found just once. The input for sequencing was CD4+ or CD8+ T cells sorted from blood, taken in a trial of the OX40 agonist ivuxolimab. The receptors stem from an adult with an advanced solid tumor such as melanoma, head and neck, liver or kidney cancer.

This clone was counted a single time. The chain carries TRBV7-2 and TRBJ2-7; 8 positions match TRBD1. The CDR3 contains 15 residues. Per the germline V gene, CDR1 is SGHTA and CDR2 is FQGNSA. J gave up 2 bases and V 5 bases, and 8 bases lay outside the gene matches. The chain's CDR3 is CASSPDRGLTYEQYF. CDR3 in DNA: TGTGCCAGCAGCCCAGACAGGGGCCTGACCTACGAGCAGTACTTC. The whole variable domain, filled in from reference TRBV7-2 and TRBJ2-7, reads GAGVSQSPSNKVTEKGKDVELRCDPISGHTALYWYRQSLGQGLEFLIYFQGNSAPDKSGLPSDRFSAERTGGSVSTLTIQRTQQEDSAVYLCASSPDRGLTYEQYFGPGTRLTVT.

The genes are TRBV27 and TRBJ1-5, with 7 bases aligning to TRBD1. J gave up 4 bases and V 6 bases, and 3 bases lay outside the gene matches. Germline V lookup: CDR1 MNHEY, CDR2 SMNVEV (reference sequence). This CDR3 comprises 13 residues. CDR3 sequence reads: CASSNRGNQPQHF. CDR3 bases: TGTGCCAGCAGCAACAGGGGAAATCAGCCCCAGCATTTT.

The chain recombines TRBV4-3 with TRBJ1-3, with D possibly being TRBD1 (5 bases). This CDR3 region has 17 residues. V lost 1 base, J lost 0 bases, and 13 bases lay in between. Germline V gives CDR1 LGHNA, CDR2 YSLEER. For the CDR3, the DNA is TGCGCCAGCAGCCAAGGTTCTGGCGGACACTCTGGAAACACCATATATTTT. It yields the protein CASSQGSGGHSGNTIYF.

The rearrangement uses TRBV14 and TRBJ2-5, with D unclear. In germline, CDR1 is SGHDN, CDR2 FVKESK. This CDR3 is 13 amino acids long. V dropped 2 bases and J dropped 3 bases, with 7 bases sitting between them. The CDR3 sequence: CASSQIWEETQYF. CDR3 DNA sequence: TGTGCCAGCAGCCAAATCTGGGAAGAGACCCAGTACTTC.

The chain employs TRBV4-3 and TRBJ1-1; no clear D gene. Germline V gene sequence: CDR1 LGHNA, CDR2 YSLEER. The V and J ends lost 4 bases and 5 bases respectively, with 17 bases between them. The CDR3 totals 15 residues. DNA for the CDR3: TGCGCCAGCAGCCGGGTCGACCTCTCAGTAACTGAAGCTTTCTTT. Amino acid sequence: CASSRVDLSVTEAFF.

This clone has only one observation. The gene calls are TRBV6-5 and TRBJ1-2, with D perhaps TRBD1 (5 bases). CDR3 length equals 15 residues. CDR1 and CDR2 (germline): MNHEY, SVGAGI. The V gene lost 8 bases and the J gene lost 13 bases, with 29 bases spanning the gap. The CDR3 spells CASRSSSGTGIFSTF. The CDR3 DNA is TGTGCCAGCCGTTCCTCATCCGGGACGGGAATTTTCTCCACCTTC.

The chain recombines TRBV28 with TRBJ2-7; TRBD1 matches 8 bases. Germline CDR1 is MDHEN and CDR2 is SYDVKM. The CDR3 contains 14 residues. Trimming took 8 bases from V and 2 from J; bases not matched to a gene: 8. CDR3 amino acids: CASRPLRGPYEQYF. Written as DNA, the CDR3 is TGTGCCAGCCGACCCCTCAGGGGGCCCTACGAGCAGTACTTC.

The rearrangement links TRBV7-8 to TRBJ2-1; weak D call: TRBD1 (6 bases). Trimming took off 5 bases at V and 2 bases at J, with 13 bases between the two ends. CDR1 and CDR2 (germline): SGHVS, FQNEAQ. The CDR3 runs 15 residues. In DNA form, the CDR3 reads TGTGCCAGCAGCCCTCCGGGACAAGCCTACAATGAGCAGTTCTTC. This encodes CASSPPGQAYNEQFF. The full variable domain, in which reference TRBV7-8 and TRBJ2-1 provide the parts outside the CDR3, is GAGVSQSPRYKVAKRGQDVALRCDPISGHVSLFWYQQALGQGPEFLTYFQNEAQLDKSGLPSDRFFAERPEGSVSTLKIQRTQQEDSAVYLCASSPPGQAYNEQFFGPGTRLTVL.

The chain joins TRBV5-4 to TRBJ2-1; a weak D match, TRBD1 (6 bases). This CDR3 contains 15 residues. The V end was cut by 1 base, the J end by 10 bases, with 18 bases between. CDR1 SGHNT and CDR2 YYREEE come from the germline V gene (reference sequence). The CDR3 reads CASSLWLGALREQFF. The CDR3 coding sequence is TGTGCCAGCAGCTTGTGGTTGGGGGCGCTTAGGGAGCAGTTCTTC.

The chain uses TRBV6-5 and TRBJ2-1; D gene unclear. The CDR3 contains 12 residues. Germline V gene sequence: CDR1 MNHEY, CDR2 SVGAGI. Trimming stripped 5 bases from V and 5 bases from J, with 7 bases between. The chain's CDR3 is CASSPDDNEQFF. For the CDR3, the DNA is TGTGCCAGCAGTCCCGATGACAATGAGCAGTTCTTC.

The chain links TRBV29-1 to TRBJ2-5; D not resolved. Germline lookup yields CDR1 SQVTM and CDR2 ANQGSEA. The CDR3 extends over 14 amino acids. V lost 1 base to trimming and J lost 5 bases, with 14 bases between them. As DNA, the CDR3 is TGCAGCGTTGAAGGCCCTAGACGTGAGGAGACCCAGTACTTC. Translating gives CSVEGPRREETQYF. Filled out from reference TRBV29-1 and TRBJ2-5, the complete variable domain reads SAVISQKPSRDICQRGTSLTIQCQVDSQVTMMFWYRQQPGQSLTLIATANQGSEATYESGFVIDKFPISRPNLTFSTLTVSNMSPEDSSIYLCSVEGPRREETQYFGPGTRLLVL.

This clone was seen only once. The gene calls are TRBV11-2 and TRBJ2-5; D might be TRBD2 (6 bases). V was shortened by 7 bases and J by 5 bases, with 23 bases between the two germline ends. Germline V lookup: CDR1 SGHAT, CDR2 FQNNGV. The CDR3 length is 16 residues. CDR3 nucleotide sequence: TGTGCCAGCAAAGATAGCGGCGTCCCCATTATGGAGACCCAGTACTTC. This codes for CASKDSGVPIMETQYF.

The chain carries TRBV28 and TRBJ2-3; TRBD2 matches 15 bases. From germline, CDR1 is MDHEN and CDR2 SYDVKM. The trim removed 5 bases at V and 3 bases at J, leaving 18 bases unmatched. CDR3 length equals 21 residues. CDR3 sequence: CASSPGTDGLAGGPETDTQYF. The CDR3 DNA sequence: TGTGCCAGCAGTCCTGGGACGGATGGACTAGCGGGAGGGCCAGAAACAGATACGCAGTATTTT. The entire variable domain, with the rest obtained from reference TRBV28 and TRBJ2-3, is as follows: DVKVTQSSRYLVKRTGEKVFLECVQDMDHENMFWYRQDPGLGLRLIYFSYDVKMKEKGDIPEGYSVSREKKERFSLILESASTNQTSMYLCASSPGTDGLAGGPETDTQYFGPGTRLTVL.

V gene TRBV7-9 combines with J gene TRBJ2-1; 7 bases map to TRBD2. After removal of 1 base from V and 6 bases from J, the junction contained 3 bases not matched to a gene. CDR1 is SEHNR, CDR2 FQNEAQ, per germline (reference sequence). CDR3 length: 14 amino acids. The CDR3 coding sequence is TGTGCCAGCAGCTTAGGACTAGCCGTCAATGAGCAGTTCTTC. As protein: CASSLGLAVNEQFF.